The TCR beta chain described here comes from a study of metastatic and nonmetastatic thyroid tumors. This clone was seen at least ten times. No treatment had been given to any patient before thyroid surgery. CDR3 size: 14 residues. The trim removed 7 bases at V and 4 bases at J, leaving 8 bases unmatched. Via MiXCR, TCRdb re-called the PCR reads. Counted here are about 24,000 clones, approximately 20% occurring once; the ten biggest clones make up about 4.6%. The chain combines TRBV12-3 or TRBV12-4 with TRBJ2-5, with 8 positions matching TRBD1. The source material was blood. This receptor was taken from a male donor with papillary thyroid cancer or a benign thyroid nodule (not recorded which). Some clones in this sample may be carry-over from other donors' samples. DNA for the CDR3: TGTGCCAGCATTTCAGGACAGGGAGGAGAGACCCAGTACTTC. It encodes CASISGQGGETQYF.